This T cell receptor beta chain was identified in a study of blood T cell repertoires in COVID-19. Study summary: Spain, Italy and the United States supplied samples that represented acute and convalescent COVID-19. In each case, the material was cDNA or gDNA derived from T cells, B-cell-depleted T cells, or PBMCs.

In the original analysis: Amplification from reference gene primers served as the basis for estimated nucleated cell counts. This table comes from immunoSEQ multiplex PCR, and its TCRdb copy is limited to in-frame clones, with some not included. V and J calls and clone size are as listed in that table; D and trimming were resolved from the DNA. The data hold around 97,000 clones, with about 80% observed a single time. Germline CDR1 and CDR2: SGDLS and YYNGEE. The CDR3 length is 12 residues. The V and J ends lost 1 base and 8 bases respectively, with 7 bases between them. The chain couples TRBV9 to TRBJ2-1; D is unresolved. Material: peripheral blood. The TCR sequence derives from a man between 70 and 80 years old with acute or convalescent COVID-19. The CDR3 is CASSVTYDEQFF. In nucleotides, the CDR3 is TGTGCCAGCAGCGTAACCTATGATGAGCAGTTCTTC.